This T cell receptor (beta chain) was observed in a study of T cells in Graves' hyperthyroidism and ophthalmopathy. There were TCR beta CDR3 regions amplified from RNA transcripts. RT-PCR in the first round (using the HTBI primer set) targeted the TCR CDR3. In TCRdb, the multiplex PCR reads were re-called with MiXCR into one record per CDR3 protein. The repertoire holds approximately 490,000 distinct CDR3 sequences, with about 20% as singletons. The study left out patients who had uncontrolled infection, other autoimmune disease, pregnancy or lactation. This clonotype was detected ten times or more. What it recognizes is unknown. V lost 3 bases and J lost 7; bases outside the gene matches: 6. There are 15 residues in the CDR3. Per the germline V gene, CDR1 is SNHLY and CDR2 is FYNNEI. General study results and limits: Also found in blood were most expanded thyroid clonotypes above 0.001. Separation of ophthalmopathy from stable hyperthyroidism was achieved by a 13 V-J model.

The gene calls are TRBV2 and TRBJ2-1; 10 bases are a match to TRBD1. The sequencing input was blood. This clonotype originated in a woman aged 70-85 years with Graves' ophthalmopathy. CDR3 amino acids: CASSDVGQGSNEQFF. CDR3 DNA sequence: TGTGCCAGCAGTGATGTGGGACAGGGGTCGAATGAGCAGTTCTTC.